This paragraph covers one T cell receptor (beta chain) sequence. Its antigen is still unknown. Every donor was a Caucasian adult from Nashville, Tennessee. Clones were sequenced by immunoSEQ multiplex PCR, and TCRdb holds only the in-frame ones, with some missing. The data hold nearly 500,000 clones, with about 79% observed a single time. The sample belongs to a study of shared clonotypes between healthy human individuals. Across the study: The cohort had two women and a few men, ages 18 to 49.

Study findings and constraints: Clonotype sharing levels among donors were expected to vary with sequencing depth.

Germline V gives CDR1 SGHNT, CDR2 YYREEE (reference sequence). The CDR3 runs to 14 residues. Trimming stripped 0 bases from V and 6 bases from J, with 10 bases between. The source is a woman in her thirties or forties in good health. Some clones in this sample may be carry-over from other donors' samples. J is TRBJ2-1 and V is TRBV5-4, with D possibly being TRBD2 (5 bases). Material: PBMCs. The CDR3 is CASSLAGGANEQFF. As DNA, the CDR3 is TGTGCCAGCAGCTTGGCCGGAGGCGCCAATGAGCAGTTCTTC.